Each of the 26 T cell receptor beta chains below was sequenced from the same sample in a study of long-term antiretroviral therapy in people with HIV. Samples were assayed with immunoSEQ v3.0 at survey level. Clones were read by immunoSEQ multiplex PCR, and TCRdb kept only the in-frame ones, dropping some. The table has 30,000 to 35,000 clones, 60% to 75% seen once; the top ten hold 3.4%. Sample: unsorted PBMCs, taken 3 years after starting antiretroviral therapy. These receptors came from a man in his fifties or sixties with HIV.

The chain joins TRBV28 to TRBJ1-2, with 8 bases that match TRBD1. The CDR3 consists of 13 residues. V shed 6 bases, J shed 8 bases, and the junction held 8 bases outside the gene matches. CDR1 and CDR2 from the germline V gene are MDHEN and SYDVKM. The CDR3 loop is CASREDRVRGYTF. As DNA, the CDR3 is TGTGCCAGCAGGGAGGACAGGGTCAGGGGCTACACCTTC.

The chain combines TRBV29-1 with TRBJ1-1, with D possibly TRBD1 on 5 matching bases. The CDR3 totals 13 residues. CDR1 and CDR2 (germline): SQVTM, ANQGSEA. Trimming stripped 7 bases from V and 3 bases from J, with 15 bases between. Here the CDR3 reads CSGVEGSHTEAFF. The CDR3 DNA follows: TGCAGCGGGGTAGAGGGGAGTCACACTGAAGCTTTCTTT.

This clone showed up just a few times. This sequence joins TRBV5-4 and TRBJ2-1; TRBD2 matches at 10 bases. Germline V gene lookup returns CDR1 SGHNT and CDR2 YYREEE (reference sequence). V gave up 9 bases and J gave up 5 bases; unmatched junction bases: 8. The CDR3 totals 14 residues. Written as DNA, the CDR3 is TGTGCCACAGCTAGCGGGGGAGACAACAATGAGCAGTTCTTC. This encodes CATASGGDNNEQFF.

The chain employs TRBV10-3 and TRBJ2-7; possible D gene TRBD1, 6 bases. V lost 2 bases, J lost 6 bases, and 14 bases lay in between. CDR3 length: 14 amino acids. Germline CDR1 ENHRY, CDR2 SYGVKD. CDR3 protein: CAISEGRGSTEQYF. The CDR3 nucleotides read TGTGCCATCAGTGAGGGAAGGGGGAGTACCGAGCAGTACTTC.

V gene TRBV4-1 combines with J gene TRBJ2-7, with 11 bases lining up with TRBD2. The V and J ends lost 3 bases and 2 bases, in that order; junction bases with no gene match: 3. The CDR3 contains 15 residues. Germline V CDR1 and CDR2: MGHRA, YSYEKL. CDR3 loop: CASSHRLAGPYEQYF. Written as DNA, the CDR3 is TGCGCCAGCAGCCACAGACTAGCGGGACCCTACGAGCAGTACTTC.

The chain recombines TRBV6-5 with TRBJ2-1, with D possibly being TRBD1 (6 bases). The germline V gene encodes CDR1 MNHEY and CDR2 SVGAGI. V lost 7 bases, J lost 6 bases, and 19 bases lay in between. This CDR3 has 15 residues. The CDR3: CASTRDDSRGNEQFF. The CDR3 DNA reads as TGTGCCAGCACAAGGGATGATTCCAGGGGCAATGAGCAGTTCTTC.

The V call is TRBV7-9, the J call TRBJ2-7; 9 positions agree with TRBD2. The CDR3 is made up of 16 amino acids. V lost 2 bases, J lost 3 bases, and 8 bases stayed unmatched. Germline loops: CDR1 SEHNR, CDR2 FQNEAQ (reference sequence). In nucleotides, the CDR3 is TGTGCCAGCAGCTTATGGGGGGCTAGCGGGAACTACGAGCAGTACTTC. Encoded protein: CASSLWGASGNYEQYF.

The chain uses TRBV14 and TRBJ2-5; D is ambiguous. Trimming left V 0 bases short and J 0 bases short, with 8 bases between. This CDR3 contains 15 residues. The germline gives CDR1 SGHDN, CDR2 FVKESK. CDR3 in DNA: TGTGCCAGCAGCCAAGATTACGGGTACCAAGAGACCCAGTACTTC. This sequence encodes CASSQDYGYQETQYF.

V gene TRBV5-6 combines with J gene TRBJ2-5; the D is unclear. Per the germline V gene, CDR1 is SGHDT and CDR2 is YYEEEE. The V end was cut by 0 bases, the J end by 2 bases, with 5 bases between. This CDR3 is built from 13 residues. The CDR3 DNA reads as TGTGCCAGCAGCTTGGAAGGGCAAGAGACCCAGTACTTC. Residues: CASSLEGQETQYF. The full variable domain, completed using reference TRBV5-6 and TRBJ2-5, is DAGVTQSPTHLIKTRGQQVTLRCSPKSGHDTVSWYQQALGQGPQFIFQYYEEEERQRGNFPDRFSGHQFPNYSSELNVNALLLGDSALYLCASSLEGQETQYFGPGTRLLVL.

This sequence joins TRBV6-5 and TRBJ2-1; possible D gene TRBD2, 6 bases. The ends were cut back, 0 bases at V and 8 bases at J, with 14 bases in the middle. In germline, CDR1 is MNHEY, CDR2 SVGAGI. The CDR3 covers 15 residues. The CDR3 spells CASSYSLARDHEQFF. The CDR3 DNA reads TGTGCCAGCAGTTACTCGCTAGCGAGGGACCATGAGCAGTTCTTC.

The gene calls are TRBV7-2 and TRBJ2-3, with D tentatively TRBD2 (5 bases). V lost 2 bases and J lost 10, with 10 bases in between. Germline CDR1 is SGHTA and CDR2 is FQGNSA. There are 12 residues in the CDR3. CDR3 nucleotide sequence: TGTGCCAGCAGCTTACTCCCGGGGTCGCAGTATTTT. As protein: CASSLLPGSQYF. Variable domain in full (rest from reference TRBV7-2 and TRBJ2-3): GAGVSQSPSNKVTEKGKDVELRCDPISGHTALYWYRQSLGQGLEFLIYFQGNSAPDKSGLPSDRFSAERTGGSVSTLTIQRTQQEDSAVYLCASSLLPGSQYFGPGTRLTVL.

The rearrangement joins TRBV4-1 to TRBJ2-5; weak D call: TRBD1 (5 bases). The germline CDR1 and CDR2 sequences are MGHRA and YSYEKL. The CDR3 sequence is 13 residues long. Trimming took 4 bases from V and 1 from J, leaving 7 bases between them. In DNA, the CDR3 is TGCGCCAGCAGCCCAGGGTTCCAAGAGACCCAGTACTTC. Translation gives CASSPGFQETQYF.

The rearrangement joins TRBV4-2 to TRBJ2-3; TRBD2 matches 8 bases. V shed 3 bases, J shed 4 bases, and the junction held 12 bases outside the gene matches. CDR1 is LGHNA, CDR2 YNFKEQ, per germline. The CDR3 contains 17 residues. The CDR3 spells CASSHRTGTRRADTQYF. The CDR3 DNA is TGTGCCAGCAGCCACCGGACCGGGACTAGGAGAGCAGATACGCAGTATTTT.

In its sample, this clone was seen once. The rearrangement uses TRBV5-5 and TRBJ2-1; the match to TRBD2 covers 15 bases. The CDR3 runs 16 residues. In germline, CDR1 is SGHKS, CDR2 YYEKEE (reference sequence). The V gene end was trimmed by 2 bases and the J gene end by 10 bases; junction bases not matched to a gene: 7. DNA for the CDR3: TGTGCCAGCAGCTTAGGACTAGCGGGAGGGCCTAGGGAGCAGTTCTTC. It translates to CASSLGLAGGPREQFF.

The CDR3 bases are TGTGCCAGCAGTTACTCGAAAACAATGTATGGCTACACCTTC. The encoded protein is CASSYSKTMYGYTF. The chain combines TRBV6-5 with TRBJ1-2; no reliable D call. CDR1 is MNHEY and CDR2 is SVGAGI in the germline V gene. V gave up 0 bases and J gave up 5 bases, with 10 bases separating them. The CDR3 sequence is 14 residues long.

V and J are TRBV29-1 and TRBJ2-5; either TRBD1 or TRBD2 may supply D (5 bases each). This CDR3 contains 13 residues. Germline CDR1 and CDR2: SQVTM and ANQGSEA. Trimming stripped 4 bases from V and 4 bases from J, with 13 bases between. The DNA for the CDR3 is TGCAGCGTTGGGGACCGGGCGGGAGAGACCCAGTACTTC. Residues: CSVGDRAGETQYF.

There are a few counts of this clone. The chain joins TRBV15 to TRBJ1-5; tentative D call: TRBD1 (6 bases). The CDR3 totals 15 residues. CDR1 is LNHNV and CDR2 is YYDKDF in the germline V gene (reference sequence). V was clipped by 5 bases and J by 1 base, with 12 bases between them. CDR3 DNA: TGTGCCACCAGCTCAAGGGGGGCAAGCAATCAGCCCCAGCATTTT. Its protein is CATSSRGASNQPQHF.

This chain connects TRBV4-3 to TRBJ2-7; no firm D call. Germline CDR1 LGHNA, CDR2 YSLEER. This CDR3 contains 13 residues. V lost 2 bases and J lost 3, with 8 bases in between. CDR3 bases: TGCGCCAGCAGCCAACAGGAGTTCTACGAGCAGTACTTC. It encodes CASSQQEFYEQYF.

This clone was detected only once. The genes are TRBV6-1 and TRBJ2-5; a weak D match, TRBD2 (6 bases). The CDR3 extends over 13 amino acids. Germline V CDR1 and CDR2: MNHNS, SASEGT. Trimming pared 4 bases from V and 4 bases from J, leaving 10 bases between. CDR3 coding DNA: TGTGCCAGCAGTGGACTAGAGCGAGAGACCCAGTACTTC. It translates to CASSGLERETQYF.

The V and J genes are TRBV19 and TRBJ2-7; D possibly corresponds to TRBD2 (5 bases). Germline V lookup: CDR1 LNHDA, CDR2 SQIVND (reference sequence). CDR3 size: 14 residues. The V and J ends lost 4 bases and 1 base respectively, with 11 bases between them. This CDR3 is CASSNPRESYEQYF. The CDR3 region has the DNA TGTGCCAGTAGTAACCCCCGGGAATCCTACGAGCAGTACTTC. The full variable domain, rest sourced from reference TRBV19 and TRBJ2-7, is DGGITQSPKYLFRKEGQNVTLSCEQNLNHDAMYWYRQDPGQGLRLIYYSQIVNDFQKGDIAEGYSVSREKKESFPLTVTSAQKNPTAFYLCASSNPRESYEQYFGPGTRLTVT.

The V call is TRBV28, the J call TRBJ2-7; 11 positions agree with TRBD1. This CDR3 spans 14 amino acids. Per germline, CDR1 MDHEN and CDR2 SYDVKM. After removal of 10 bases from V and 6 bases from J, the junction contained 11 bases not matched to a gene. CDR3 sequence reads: CATTIWTGGAEQYF. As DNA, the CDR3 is TGTGCCACCACAATCTGGACAGGGGGCGCCGAGCAGTACTTC.

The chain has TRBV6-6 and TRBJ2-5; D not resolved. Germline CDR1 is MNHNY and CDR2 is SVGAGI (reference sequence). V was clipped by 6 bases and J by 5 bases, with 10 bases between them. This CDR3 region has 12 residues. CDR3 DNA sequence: TGTGCCAGCAGACTCACCACGGAGACCCAGTACTTC. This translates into CASRLTTETQYF.

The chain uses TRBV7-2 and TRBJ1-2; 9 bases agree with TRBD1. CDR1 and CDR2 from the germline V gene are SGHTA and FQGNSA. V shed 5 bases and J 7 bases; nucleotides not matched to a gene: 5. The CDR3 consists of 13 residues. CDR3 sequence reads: CASSRGQGTGYTF. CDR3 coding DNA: TGTGCCAGCAGCCGGGGACAGGGAACTGGCTACACCTTC.

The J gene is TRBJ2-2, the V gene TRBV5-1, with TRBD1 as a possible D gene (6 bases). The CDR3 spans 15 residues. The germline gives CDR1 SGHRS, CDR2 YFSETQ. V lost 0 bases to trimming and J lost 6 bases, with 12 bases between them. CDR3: CASSLEAGDAGELFF. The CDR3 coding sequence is TGCGCCAGCAGCTTGGAGGCAGGGGATGCCGGGGAGCTGTTTTTT.

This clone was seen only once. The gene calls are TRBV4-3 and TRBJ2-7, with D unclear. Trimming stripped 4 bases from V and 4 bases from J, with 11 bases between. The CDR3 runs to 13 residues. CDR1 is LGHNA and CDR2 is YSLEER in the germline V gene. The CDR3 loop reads CASSPFSGYEQYF. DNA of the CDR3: TGCGCCAGCAGCCCCTTTTCCGGATACGAGCAGTACTTC.

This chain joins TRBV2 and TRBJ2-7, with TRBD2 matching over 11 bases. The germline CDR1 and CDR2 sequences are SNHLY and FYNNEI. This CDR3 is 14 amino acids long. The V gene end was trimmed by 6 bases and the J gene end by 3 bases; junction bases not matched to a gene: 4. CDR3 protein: CASRVAGGLYEQYF. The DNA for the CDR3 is TGTGCCAGCAGAGTAGCGGGAGGGCTCTACGAGCAGTACTTC.